Included here is one TCR beta chain sequence, with context. With a J-beta primer mix and a sample-barcoded 5' primer, a second PCR ran roughly 6 to 12 cycles. MiXCR, run by TCRdb on the 5' RACE reads, gives a single entry per CDR3 protein. Among about 1.7 million distinct CDR3 sequences listed, roughly 30% were seen once. This specimen belongs to a study of blood T cells in healthy people across ages. The germline V gene encodes CDR1 MNHEY and CDR2 SMNVEV (reference sequence). This CDR3 comprises 14 residues. The V and J genes are TRBV27 and TRBJ2-4; 7 bases match TRBD2. With the DNA end fitting TRBJ2-7 better, the J assignment may be wrong. What was sequenced was blood. The source is a woman between 25 and 40 years old in good health. The CDR3 sequence: CASSFGRGAYEQYF. CDR3 DNA: TGTGCCAGCAGTTTCGGCCGGGGGGCCTACGAGCAGTACTTC.